The 27 T cell receptor beta chains listed next were all sequenced from one sample in a study of shared clonotypes between healthy human individuals. This table comes from immunoSEQ multiplex PCR, and its TCRdb copy is limited to in-frame clones, with some not included. Of around 700,000 clones in the sample, around 72% were seen once. The sequencing sample was made of memory CD4+ T cells sorted from blood. Subset of the sample: CD45RA-negative fraction. The receptors come from a woman in her 30s in good health.

The CDR3 sequence: CASSQEGGFSSYNEQFF. In nucleotides, the CDR3 is TGCGCCAGCAGCCAAGAGGGGGGGTTCAGCTCCTACAATGAGCAGTTCTTC. The chain has TRBV4-1 and TRBJ2-1; TRBD2 matches at 7 bases. The CDR3 sequence is 17 residues long. The trim removed 0 bases at V and 0 bases at J, leaving 5 bases unmatched. Germline CDR1 MGHRA, CDR2 YSYEKL.

The table lists this clone with a count of one. V and J are TRBV14 and TRBJ2-2, with D unclear. V dropped 4 bases and J dropped 3 bases, with 12 bases sitting between them. The CDR3 totals 15 residues. Germline CDR1 is SGHDN and CDR2 is FVKESK. CDR3 loop: CASSPRWIHTGELFF. DNA of the CDR3: TGTGCCAGCAGCCCAAGATGGATACACACCGGGGAGCTGTTTTTT.

This clone occurred a few times. The sample holds other DNA sequences that translate to the same CDR3. The CDR3 here is CASSPGLGYEQYF. The CDR3 region has the DNA TGTGCCAGCAGCCCCGGCCTAGGGTACGAGCAGTACTTC. The chain couples TRBV7-3 to TRBJ2-7, with D unclear. This CDR3 is built from 13 residues. The V gene's germline CDR1 is SGHTA and CDR2 FQGTGA. Trimming shortened V by 5 bases and J by 4 bases, and 12 bases separated the two germline ends.

The chain joins TRBV7-7 to TRBJ2-3; D perhaps matches TRBD2 (6 bases). There are 15 residues in the CDR3. Trimming left V 5 bases short and J 6 bases short, with 18 bases between. Germline V CDR1 and CDR2: SSHAT, FNYEAQ (reference sequence). The CDR3 loop is CASSPVGGTADTQYF. In DNA, the CDR3 is TGTGCCAGCAGCCCTGTGGGAGGTACTGCCGATACGCAGTATTTT.

This chain joins TRBV30 and TRBJ2-7; 7 nucleotides line up with TRBD2. The CDR3 has 14 amino acids. The V gene's germline CDR1 is GTSNPN and CDR2 SVGIG (reference sequence). V gave up 3 bases and J gave up 6 bases; unmatched junction bases: 11. The CDR3 loop reads CAWRRDRGDREQYF. The CDR3 nucleotides read TGTGCCTGGAGGAGGGACCGGGGGGATCGCGAGCAGTACTTC.

This rearrangement joins TRBV28 to TRBJ1-4; 10 bases agree with TRBD1. In germline, CDR1 is MDHEN, CDR2 SYDVKM. The CDR3 loop spans 14 amino acids. V lost 6 bases, J lost 6 bases, and 4 bases stayed unmatched. For the CDR3, the DNA is TGTGCCAGCAGAATGGGACAGGGGCATGAAAAACTGTTTTTT. It is translated as CASRMGQGHEKLFF. The whole variable domain, filled in from reference TRBV28 and TRBJ1-4, reads DVKVTQSSRYLVKRTGEKVFLECVQDMDHENMFWYRQDPGLGLRLIYFSYDVKMKEKGDIPEGYSVSREKKERFSLILESASTNQTSMYLCASRMGQGHEKLFFGSGTQLSVL.

This chain joins TRBV9 and TRBJ2-3; 11 bases fit TRBD2. V trimming: 4 bases; J trimming: 1 base; junction bases outside the gene matches: 11. The CDR3 covers 18 residues. CDR1 is SGDLS and CDR2 is YYNGEE in the germline V gene. The CDR3 here is CASSLGVAGGMGTDTQYF. The CDR3 DNA reads as TGTGCCAGCAGCCTGGGGGTAGCGGGAGGGATGGGCACAGATACGCAGTATTTT.

The V gene is TRBV19, the J gene TRBJ2-1, with D possibly called TRBD1 or TRBD2 (6 bases each). The CDR3 runs to 15 residues. Germline lookup yields CDR1 LNHDA and CDR2 SQIVND (reference sequence). V was trimmed by 4 bases and J by 8 bases, leaving 18 bases between them. The CDR3 reads CASSTLGPGGDEQFF. CDR3 in DNA: TGTGCCAGTAGTACACTGGGTCCCGGGGGCGATGAGCAGTTCTTC.

The V gene is TRBV6-6, the J gene TRBJ1-5; 7 positions match TRBD1. In germline, CDR1 is MNHNY, CDR2 SVGAGI (reference sequence). J lost 4 bases, V lost 5 bases, and 8 bases had no gene match. The CDR3 extends over 15 amino acids. The CDR3 reads CASSPRDSSNQPQHF. CDR3 DNA: TGTGCCAGCAGTCCCCGGGACAGTTCTAATCAGCCCCAGCATTTT.

This clone has just a few counts. The chain combines TRBV6-4 with TRBJ2-1; D ambiguous. Germline loops: CDR1 MRHNA, CDR2 SNTAGT. The CDR3 runs to 12 residues. Between the trimmed V and J ends, which lost 2 bases and 10 bases, there was a span of 9 bases. For the CDR3, the DNA is TGTGCCAGCAGTGACCCGGGTCGCGAGCAGTTCTTC. It is translated as CASSDPGREQFF.

V is TRBV19 and J is TRBJ2-3; tentatively, D is TRBD1 (8 bases). V dropped 7 bases and J dropped 6 bases, with 17 bases sitting between them. Germline values: CDR1 LNHDA, CDR2 SQIVND (reference sequence). This CDR3 is built from 14 residues. CDR3 protein: CASKKRDRPDTQYF. The CDR3 DNA follows: TGTGCCAGTAAGAAGCGGGACAGGCCGGATACGCAGTATTTT.

The chain links TRBV6-1 to TRBJ2-4, with D perhaps matching TRBD2 (6 bases). V was shortened by 7 bases and J by 9 bases, with 16 bases between the two germline ends. The germline V gene encodes CDR1 MNHNS and CDR2 SASEGT. The CDR3 is made up of 13 amino acids. CDR3 DNA: TGTGCCAGCACGGGACTCGAGGGAAGCATTCAGTACTTC. Translating gives CASTGLEGSIQYF.

The chain joins TRBV11-3 to TRBJ1-5; D perhaps matches TRBD1 (5 bases). The V and J ends lost 5 bases and 0 bases respectively, with 11 bases between them. There are 15 residues in the CDR3. Per germline, CDR1 SGHNT and CDR2 YENEEA. For the CDR3, the DNA is TGTGCCAGCAGCCGGGACGTACTTAGCAATCAGCCCCAGCATTTT. Amino acids: CASSRDVLSNQPQHF.

This clone has more than one count but fewer than ten. The J gene is TRBJ2-1, the V gene TRBV11-2; 9 nucleotides match TRBD2. The CDR3 spans 19 residues. Germline V gene sequence: CDR1 SGHAT, CDR2 FQNNGV. V trimming: 5 bases; J trimming: 0 bases; junction bases outside the gene matches: 14. The DNA for the CDR3 is TGTGCCAGCAGCCCCGGGAGCGGGAGGTCCCTGAGCTCCTACAATGAGCAGTTCTTC. Translated, it gives CASSPGSGRSLSSYNEQFF. Complete variable domain (other parts from reference TRBV11-2 and TRBJ2-1): EAGVAQSPRYKIIEKRQSVAFWCNPISGHATLYWYQQILGQGPKLLIQFQNNGVVDDSQLPKDRFSAERLKGVDSTLKIQPAKLEDSAVYLCASSPGSGRSLSSYNEQFFGPGTRLTVL.

The V and J genes are TRBV6-1 and TRBJ2-3; D may be TRBD2 (5 bases). This CDR3 is 14 amino acids long. Trimming shortened V by 3 bases and J by 6 bases, and 13 bases separated the two germline ends. The V gene's germline CDR1 is MNHNS and CDR2 SASEGT. CDR3 protein: CASSEGPGSDTQYF. CDR3 in DNA: TGTGCCAGCAGTGAGGGTCCGGGGTCCGATACGCAGTATTTT.

With respect to this clone: This sample includes further DNA sequences coding for the same CDR3. This chain links TRBV6-5 with TRBJ2-7; 7 positions match TRBD2. The CDR3 length is 13 residues. V shed 2 bases, J shed 4 bases, and the junction held 2 bases outside the gene matches. Germline V gene lookup returns CDR1 MNHEY and CDR2 SVGAGI. The CDR3 DNA is TGTGCCAGCAGTTACGGGAGGGATTACGAGCAGTACTTC. Translating gives CASSYGRDYEQYF.

This sequence joins TRBV2 and TRBJ2-3, with TRBD2 matching 8 bases. The trim removed 6 bases at V and 5 bases at J, leaving 13 bases unmatched. CDR1 SNHLY and CDR2 FYNNEI come from the germline V gene. The CDR3 covers 16 residues. The CDR3 sequence is CASRRKRTSSQDTQYF. The CDR3 DNA follows: TGTGCCAGCAGAAGAAAAAGGACTAGCAGCCAAGATACGCAGTATTTT. The entire variable domain, with the rest obtained from reference TRBV2 and TRBJ2-3, is as follows: EPEVTQTPSHQVTQMGQEVILRCVPISNHLYFYWYRQILGQKVEFLVSFYNNEISEKSEIFDDQFSVERPDGSNFTLKIRSTKLEDSAMYFCASRRKRTSSQDTQYFGPGTRLTVL.

The chain recombines TRBV27 with TRBJ2-3; 8 bases are a match to TRBD2. V was pared by 6 bases and J by 2 bases, with 7 bases of the junction left unmatched. The CDR3 length is 15 residues. Per the germline V gene, CDR1 is MNHEY and CDR2 is SMNVEV (reference sequence). DNA of the CDR3: TGTGCCAGCAGACATCCGGGACTAGACACAGATACGCAGTATTTT. Amino acids: CASRHPGLDTDTQYF.

The chain uses TRBV27 and TRBJ1-2; perhaps TRBD1 as D (5 bases). CDR3 size: 13 residues. V gave up 8 bases and J gave up 4 bases, with 14 bases separating them. CDR1 and CDR2 (germline): MNHEY, SMNVEV (reference sequence). CDR3: CASGRVEGYGYTF. The CDR3 region has the DNA TGTGCCAGCGGCAGGGTCGAGGGCTATGGCTACACCTTC.

The J gene is TRBJ1-1, the V gene TRBV7-2, with D perhaps TRBD1 (5 bases). CDR1 and CDR2 (germline): SGHTA, FQGNSA. Trimming stripped 3 bases from V and 1 base from J, with 15 bases between. The CDR3 is made up of 16 amino acids. The CDR3 nucleotides read TGTGCCAGCAGCTTTACACGTTTGAGGGGGAACACTGAAGCTTTCTTT. Translated, it gives CASSFTRLRGNTEAFF.

This clone was detected only once. The V and J genes are TRBV27 and TRBJ2-5; D is uncertain. The J call is doubtful: the DNA matches TRBJ2-7 better. The CDR3 consists of 15 residues. Per germline, CDR1 MNHEY and CDR2 SMNVEV (reference sequence). CDR3 bases: TGTGCCAGCAGTTTAACCCCCGGGTTGACCTACGAGCAGTACTTC. Amino acids: CASSLTPGLTYEQYF.

J is TRBJ1-2 and V is TRBV19; D is perhaps TRBD1 (6 bases). V lost 8 bases, J lost 3 bases, and 10 bases lay in between. Germline V gene data show CDR1 as LNHDA and CDR2 as SQIVND (reference sequence). This CDR3 is 12 amino acids long. The CDR3 loop reads CASRRGDYGYTF. The CDR3 DNA follows: TGTGCCAGTCGAAGGGGGGACTATGGCTACACCTTC.

The rearrangement uses TRBV18 and TRBJ1-4; the D gene is possibly TRBD1 (6 bases). Trimming left V 6 bases short and J 8 bases short, with 16 bases between. This CDR3 contains 14 residues. CDR1 and CDR2 (germline): KGHSH, LQKENI. The CDR3 region is CASSLSGAREKLFF. The CDR3 coding sequence is TGTGCCAGCTCCCTATCAGGGGCGAGGGAAAAACTGTTTTTT.

This rearrangement joins TRBV30 to TRBJ2-1, with unresolved D. CDR3 size: 11 residues. In germline, CDR1 is GTSNPN, CDR2 SVGIG (reference sequence). V gave up 5 bases and J gave up 9 bases, with 11 bases separating them. Written as DNA, the CDR3 is TGTGCCTGGGGCCGGGCTGCTGAGCAGTTCTTC. It encodes CAWGRAAEQFF.

The V call is TRBV19, the J call TRBJ2-2; 12 bases line up with TRBD2. Germline-derived CDR1 and CDR2 are LNHDA and SQIVND (reference sequence). This CDR3 comprises 17 residues. The ends lost 4 bases at V and 4 bases at J; junction bases unmatched: 7. CDR3 coding DNA: TGTGCCAGTAGTAGGCTAGCGGGAGGGCCATTCACCGGGGAGCTGTTTTTT. Translation: CASSRLAGGPFTGELFF.

The chain carries TRBV19 and TRBJ1-5; TRBD1 matches 9 bases. Looked up from germline, CDR1 is LNHDA and CDR2 is SQIVND (reference sequence). CDR3 length: 16 residues. Losses at the gene ends were 1 base for V and 5 bases for J; bases not matched to a gene: 6. The CDR3 DNA reads TGTGCCAGTAGTATAGTTGCGGGACAGGGATATCAGCCCCAGCATTTT. Amino acid sequence: CASSIVAGQGYQPQHF.

Concerning this clone itself: Other DNA sequences in this specimen translate into the identical CDR3. The chain employs TRBV7-3 and TRBJ2-1, with 8 bases aligning to TRBD2. The germline V gene encodes CDR1 SGHTA and CDR2 FQGTGA. This CDR3 comprises 14 residues. The V segment lost 3 bases and the J segment 5 bases; nucleotides outside the gene matches: 3. In DNA form, the CDR3 reads TGTGCCAGCAGCTTGGCGGGAGGCAACAATGAGCAGTTCTTC. It specifies CASSLAGGNNEQFF. Full variable domain (outside the CDR3, taken from reference TRBV7-3 and TRBJ2-1): GAGVSQTPSNKVTEKGKYVELRCDPISGHTALYWYRQSLGQGPEFLIYFQGTGAADDSGLPNDRFFAVRPEGSVSTLKIQRTERGDSAVYLCASSLAGGNNEQFFGPGTRLTVL.